The T cell receptor (beta chain) under discussion was sequenced for a study of cytomegalovirus exposure and HLA in healthy donors. Amplification used 60 Vbeta primers and 13 Jbeta primers. Data came from immunoSEQ multiplex PCR; TCRdb stores just in-frame clones and leaves some out. The repertoire has 84,000 or so clones, roughly 76% of them found once; the top ten carry about 1.4%. This clone has a handful of counts. With V trimmed by 0 bases and J by 12 bases, 8 bases remained unmatched. The CDR3 extends over 13 amino acids. Germline V gives CDR1 LGHNA, CDR2 YSLEER. The receptor was isolated from a male donor in good health and CMV-seronegative. The chain joins TRBV4-3 to TRBJ2-7; 7 bases fit TRBD1. Specimen: PBMCs. The CDR3 DNA reads as TGCGCCAGCAGCCAAGATCGGGACAGCGGACGGTACTTC. Translation gives CASSQDRDSGRYF.